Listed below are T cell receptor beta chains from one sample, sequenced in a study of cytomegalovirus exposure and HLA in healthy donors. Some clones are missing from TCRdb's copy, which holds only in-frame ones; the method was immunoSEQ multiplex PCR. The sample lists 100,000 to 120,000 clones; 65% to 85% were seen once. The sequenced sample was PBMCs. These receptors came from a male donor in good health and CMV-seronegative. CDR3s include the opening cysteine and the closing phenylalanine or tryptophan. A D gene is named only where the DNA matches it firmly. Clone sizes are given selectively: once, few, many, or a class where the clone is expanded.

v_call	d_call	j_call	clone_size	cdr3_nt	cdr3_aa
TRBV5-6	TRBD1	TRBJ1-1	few	TGTGCCAGCAGCCCAGGGACAGGGAACACTGAAGCTTTCTTT	CASSPGTGNTEAFF
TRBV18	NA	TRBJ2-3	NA	TGTGCCAGCTCACAGGGGGGGTTGGCAGATACGCAGTATTTT	CASSQGGLADTQYF
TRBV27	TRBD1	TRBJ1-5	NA	TGTGCCAGCAGTTTACTAAGGGGGCGGGCCCAGCATTTT	CASSLLRGRAQHF
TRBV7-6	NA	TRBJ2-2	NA	TGTGCCAGCAGCTTACTTGAGGTTAGCGGGAACACCGGGGAGCTGTTTTTT	CASSLLEVSGNTGELFF
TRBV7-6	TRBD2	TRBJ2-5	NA	TGTGCCAGCAGCTCGATAGCGGGAGGGGAGACCCAGTACTTC	CASSSIAGGETQYF
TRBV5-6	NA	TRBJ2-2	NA	TGTGCCAGCAACTCGGACGGAGGCACCGGGGAGCTGTTTTTT	CASNSDGGTGELFF
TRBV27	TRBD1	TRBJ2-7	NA	TGTGCCAGCAGTTTCTCGGGACAGGGCCGCGAGCAGTACTTC	CASSFSGQGREQYF
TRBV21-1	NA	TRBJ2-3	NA	TGTGCCAGCCAGGTTTGCACAGATACGCAGTATTTT	CASQVCTDTQYF
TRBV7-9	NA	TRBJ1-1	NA	TGTGCCAGCAACCATCGGGGACACAACACTGAAGCTTTCTTT	CASNHRGHNTEAFF
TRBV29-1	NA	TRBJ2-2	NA	TGCAGCGTTCGTCACTCGACCGGGGAGCTGTTTTTT	CSVRHSTGELFF
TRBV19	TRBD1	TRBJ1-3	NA	TGTGCCAGTAGTCGGGACAGCCCACTCTCTGGAAACACCATATATTTT	CASSRDSPLSGNTIYF
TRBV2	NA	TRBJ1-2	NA	TGTGCCAGCAGTGCCTTACAACAGGGAGTGGGCTACACCTTC	CASSALQQGVGYTF
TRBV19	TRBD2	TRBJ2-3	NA	TGTGCCAGTAGTATCGGACTAGCGGGAGAAGATACGCAGTATTTT	CASSIGLAGEDTQYF
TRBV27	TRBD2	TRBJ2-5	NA	TGTGCCAGCAGAGGGACTAGCGGGGGTTATTGGGAGACCCAGTACTTC	CASRGTSGGYWETQYF
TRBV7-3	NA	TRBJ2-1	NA	TGTGCCAGCAGCTCGAGCTATGGCAATGAGCAGTTCTTC	CASSSSYGNEQFF
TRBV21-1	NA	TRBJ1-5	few	TGTGCCAGCTTTCTCGGCCGGGATCAGCCCCAGCATTTT	CASFLGRDQPQHF
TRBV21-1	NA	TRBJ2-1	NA	TGTGCCAGCAGCACTAGGGGGGGGGCCGAGCAGTTCTTC	CASSTRGGAEQFF
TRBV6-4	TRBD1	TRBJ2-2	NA	TGTGCCACCCTAGGGACAGCCCACACCGGGGAGCTGTTTTTT	CATLGTAHTGELFF
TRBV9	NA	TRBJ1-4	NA	TGTGCCAGCAGCCCGACCCCGGGATACGATGAAAAACTGTTCTTT	CASSPTPGYDEKLFF